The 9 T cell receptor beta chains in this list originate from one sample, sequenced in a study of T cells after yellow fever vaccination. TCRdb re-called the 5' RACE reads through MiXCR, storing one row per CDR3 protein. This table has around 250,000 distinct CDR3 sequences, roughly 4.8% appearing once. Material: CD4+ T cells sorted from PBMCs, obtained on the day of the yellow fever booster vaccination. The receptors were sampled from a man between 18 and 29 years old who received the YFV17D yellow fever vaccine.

This chain's CDR3 is CASSFQQGGTGELFF. In DNA form, the CDR3 reads TGCGCCAGCAGCTTTCAACAGGGGGGCACCGGGGAGCTGTTTTTT. The genes are TRBV5-1 and TRBJ2-2; TRBD1 agrees at 8 bases. This CDR3 is built from 15 residues. CDR1 is SGHRS and CDR2 is YFSETQ in the germline V gene. The junction had 4 bases not matched to a gene; V was cut back by 2 bases and J by 4 bases.

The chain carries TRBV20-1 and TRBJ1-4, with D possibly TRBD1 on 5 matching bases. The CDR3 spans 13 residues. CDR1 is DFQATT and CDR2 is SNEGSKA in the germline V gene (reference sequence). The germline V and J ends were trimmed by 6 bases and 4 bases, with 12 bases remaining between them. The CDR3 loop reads CSARRGFNEKLFF. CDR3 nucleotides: TGCAGTGCCCGGAGGGGTTTTAATGAAAAACTGTTTTTT.

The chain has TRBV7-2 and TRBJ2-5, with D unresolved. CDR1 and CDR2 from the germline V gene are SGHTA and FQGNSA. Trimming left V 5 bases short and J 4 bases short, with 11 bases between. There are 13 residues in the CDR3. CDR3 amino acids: CASSNWFGETQYF. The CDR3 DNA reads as TGTGCCAGCAGCAACTGGTTCGGAGAGACCCAGTACTTC.

The CDR3 bases are TGTGCCAGTAGTATTGAGTGGCGGGGGTTTTCCGCTGAGCAGTTCTTC. Amino acid sequence: CASSIEWRGFSAEQFF. The rearrangement joins TRBV19 to TRBJ2-1, with TRBD2 matching 7 bases. This CDR3 is 16 amino acids long. Germline values: CDR1 LNHDA, CDR2 SQIVND (reference sequence). With V trimmed by 3 bases and J by 9 bases, 14 bases remained unmatched.

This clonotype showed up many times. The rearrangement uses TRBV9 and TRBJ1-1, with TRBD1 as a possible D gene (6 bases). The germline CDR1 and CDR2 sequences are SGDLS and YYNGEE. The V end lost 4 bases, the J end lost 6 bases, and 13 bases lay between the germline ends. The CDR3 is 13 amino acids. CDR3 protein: CASSKGGGPEAFF. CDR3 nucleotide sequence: TGTGCCAGCAGCAAAGGGGGGGGCCCTGAAGCTTTCTTT.

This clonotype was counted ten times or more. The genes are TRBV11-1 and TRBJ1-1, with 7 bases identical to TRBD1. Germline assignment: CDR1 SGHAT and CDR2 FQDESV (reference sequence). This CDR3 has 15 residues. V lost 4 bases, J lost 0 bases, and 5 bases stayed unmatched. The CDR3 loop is CASSSLTGVNTEAFF. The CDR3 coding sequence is TGTGCCAGCAGCTCACTTACAGGGGTGAACACTGAAGCTTTCTTT.

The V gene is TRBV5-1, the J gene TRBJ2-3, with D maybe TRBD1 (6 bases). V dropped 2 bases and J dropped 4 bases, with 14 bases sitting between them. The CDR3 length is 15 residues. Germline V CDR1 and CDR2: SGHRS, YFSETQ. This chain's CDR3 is CASSLGQRRADTQYF. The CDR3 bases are TGCGCCAGCAGCTTAGGACAGCGGCGAGCAGATACGCAGTATTTT. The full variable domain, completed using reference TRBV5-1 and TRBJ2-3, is KAGVTQTPRYLIKTRGQQVTLSCSPISGHRSVSWYQQTPGQGLQFLFEYFSETQRNKGNFPGRFSGRQFSNSRSEMNVSTLELGDSALYLCASSLGQRRADTQYFGPGTRLTVL.

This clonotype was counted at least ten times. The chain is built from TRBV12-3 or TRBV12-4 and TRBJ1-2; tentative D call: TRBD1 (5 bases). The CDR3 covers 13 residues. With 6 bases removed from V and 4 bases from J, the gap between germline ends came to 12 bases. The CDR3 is CASSPRGGYGYTF. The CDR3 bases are TGTGCCAGCAGCCCGAGGGGCGGCTATGGCTACACCTTC.

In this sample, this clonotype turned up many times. CDR3 bases: TGTGCCAGCGTTCTCAGCTCCTACAATGAGCAGTTCTTC. Its translation: CASVLSSYNEQFF. The chain uses TRBV6-2 or TRBV6-3 and TRBJ2-1; D remains ambiguous. CDR1 is MNHEY and CDR2 is SVGEGT in the germline V gene. The CDR3 is made up of 13 amino acids. Between the trimmed V and J ends, which lost 8 bases and 0 bases, there was a span of 8 bases.